The sample holds a few counts of the clone carrying this T cell receptor beta chain. Its matching antigen is unknown. The data were obtained in a study of T-cell reconstitution after alpha-beta-depleted transplantation in children. The CDR3 consists of 16 residues. The ends lost 5 bases at V and 5 bases at J; junction bases unmatched: 14. Germline V gene data show CDR1 as LNHDA and CDR2 as SQIVND (reference sequence). Notes on the study in general: T-cell numbers and diversity one year post-transplant derived largely from freshly generated T cells.

Construction of the TCRbeta library involved unique molecular identifiers. TCRdb analysed the PCR reads with MiXCR anew, one entry per CDR3 protein. The sample holds 250,000 to 300,000 distinct CDR3 sequences, roughly 8.2% seen once. The receptor was isolated from a female patient between 2 and 15 years old who had a stem cell transplant for Fanconi anemia, so the T cells may come from the graft donor. The source material was peripheral blood, sampled 360 days after TCRalphabeta/CD19-depleted stem cell transplant. The chain employs TRBV19 and TRBJ2-5; TRBD1 agrees at 7 bases. CDR3 loop: CASSPLGRQGIETQYF. The CDR3 nucleotides are TGTGCCAGTAGTCCTTTAGGCAGACAGGGTATTGAGACCCAGTACTTC. The complete variable domain, with remaining parts taken from reference TRBV19 and TRBJ2-5, reads DGGITQSPKYLFRKEGQNVTLSCEQNLNHDAMYWYRQDPGQGLRLIYYSQIVNDFQKGDIAEGYSVSREKKESFPLTVTSAQKNPTAFYLCASSPLGRQGIETQYFGPGTRLLVL.